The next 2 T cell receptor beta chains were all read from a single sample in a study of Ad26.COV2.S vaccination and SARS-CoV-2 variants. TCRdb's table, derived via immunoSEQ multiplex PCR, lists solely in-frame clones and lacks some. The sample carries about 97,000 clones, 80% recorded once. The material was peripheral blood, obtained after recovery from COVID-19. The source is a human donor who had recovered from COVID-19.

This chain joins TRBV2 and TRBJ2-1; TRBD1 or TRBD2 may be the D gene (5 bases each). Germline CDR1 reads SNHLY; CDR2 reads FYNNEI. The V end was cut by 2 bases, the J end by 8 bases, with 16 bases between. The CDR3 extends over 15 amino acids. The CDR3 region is CASSERGRIGHEQFF. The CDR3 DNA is TGTGCCAGCAGTGAACGGGGACGAATCGGTCATGAGCAGTTCTTC. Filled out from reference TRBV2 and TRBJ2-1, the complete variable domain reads EPEVTQTPSHQVTQMGQEVILRCVPISNHLYFYWYRQILGQKVEFLVSFYNNEISEKSEIFDDQFSVERPDGSNFTLKIRSTKLEDSAMYFCASSERGRIGHEQFFGPGTRLTVL.

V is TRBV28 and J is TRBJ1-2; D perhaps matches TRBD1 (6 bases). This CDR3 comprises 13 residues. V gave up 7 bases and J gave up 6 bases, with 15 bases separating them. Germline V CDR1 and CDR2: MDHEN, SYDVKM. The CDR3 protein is CASTPTGIHGYTF. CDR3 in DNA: TGTGCCAGCACTCCAACAGGGATTCATGGCTACACCTTC.